The 7 T cell receptor beta chains below all came from one sample that was sequenced in a study of T cells in Graves' hyperthyroidism and ophthalmopathy. RNA transcripts yielded amplified TCR beta CDR3 regions. Primed by the HTBI set, a first-round RT-PCR was run on the TCR CDR3. Via MiXCR, TCRdb re-called the multiplex PCR reads, giving one row per CDR3 protein. The sample lists hundreds of thousands of distinct CDR3 sequences, around a quarter occurring once. The sequenced sample was blood. All receptors derive from a woman in her 30s with Graves' ophthalmopathy.

In its sample, this clonotype was seen many times. The chain links TRBV20-1 to TRBJ1-2; 10 positions agree with TRBD1. The CDR3 has 14 amino acids. Trimming took 1 base from V and 2 from J; bases not matched to a gene: 1. Germline assignment: CDR1 DFQATT and CDR2 SNEGSKA (reference sequence). For the CDR3, the DNA is TGCAGTGCTAGAGGGGGACAGGGGAACTATGGCTACACCTTC. Amino acids: CSARGGQGNYGYTF.

This CDR3 reads CASIGRAGSLETQYF. As DNA, the CDR3 is TGTGCCAGCATCGGGAGGGCAGGGAGCTTAGAGACCCAGTACTTC. V usage is TRBV3-1 and J usage is TRBJ2-5; 8 bases match TRBD2. Germline-derived CDR1 and CDR2 are LGHDT and YNNKEL (reference sequence). With 7 bases clipped from V and 4 bases from J, the junction kept 11 bases outside the gene matches. The CDR3 has 15 amino acids.

CDR3 coding DNA: TGTGCCAGCAGCGGACAGGGTTTACGGAATTCACCCCTCCACTTT. Protein product: CASSGQGLRNSPLHF. J is TRBJ1-6 and V is TRBV7-9; TRBD1 matches at 8 bases. CDR3 length: 15 residues. Unmatched junction bases numbered 7, after V lost 5 bases and J lost 7 bases. Germline values: CDR1 SEHNR, CDR2 FQNEAQ (reference sequence).

This clonotype was seen at least ten times. The chain employs TRBV2 and TRBJ2-5; D is ambiguous. V dropped 4 bases and J dropped 5 bases, with 14 bases sitting between them. Germline CDR1 is SNHLY and CDR2 is FYNNEI. The CDR3 totals 14 residues. The CDR3 nucleotides read TGTGCCAGCAGTGGGACGGTCGGTTCGGAGACCCAGTACTTC. This sequence encodes CASSGTVGSETQYF. The full variable domain, with the rest looked up from reference TRBV2 and TRBJ2-5, is EPEVTQTPSHQVTQMGQEVILRCVPISNHLYFYWYRQILGQKVEFLVSFYNNEISEKSEIFDDQFSVERPDGSNFTLKIRSTKLEDSAMYFCASSGTVGSETQYFGPGTRLLVL.

This clonotype was picked up many times. The chain has TRBV7-6 and TRBJ2-7; D ambiguous. The CDR3 covers 13 residues. Germline CDR1 is SGHVS and CDR2 is FNYEAQ. V shed 5 bases and J shed 6 bases, with 14 bases lying between them. The CDR3 reads CASSPYTPGEQYF. CDR3 nucleotide sequence: TGTGCCAGCAGCCCCTACACACCGGGCGAGCAGTACTTC.

This clonotype occurred many times. The chain recombines TRBV25-1 with TRBJ2-7; TRBD1 aligns across 11 bases. Germline V gene data show CDR1 as MGHDK and CDR2 as SYGVNS. This CDR3 comprises 15 residues. V was clipped by 3 bases and J by 2 bases; unmatched bases: 3. The CDR3 nucleotides read TGTGCCAGCAGTGATCCGGGACAGGGGGCCTACGAGCAGTACTTC. Its protein is CASSDPGQGAYEQYF.

This clonotype showed up many times. The chain recombines TRBV6-2 or TRBV6-3 with TRBJ1-1, with TRBD1 matching over 9 bases. This CDR3 spans 18 amino acids. Germline values: CDR1 MNHEY, CDR2 SVGEGT. V lost 6 bases and J lost 1; bases outside the gene matches: 15. CDR3: CASSLNRDRDLTNTEAFF. The CDR3 DNA sequence: TGTGCCAGCAGCCTAAACCGGGACAGGGATTTGACGAACACTGAAGCTTTCTTT.